These T cell receptor beta chains were read from a single sample in a study of OX40 agonist ivuxolimab in advanced cancers. This table comes from immunoSEQ multiplex PCR, and its TCRdb copy is limited to in-frame clones, with some not included. The sample holds 28,000 or so clones, 75% to 90% seen once. The starting material was CD4+ or CD8+ T cells sorted from blood, obtained in a trial of the OX40 agonist ivuxolimab. These receptors were obtained from an adult with an advanced solid tumor such as melanoma, head and neck, liver or kidney cancer. Each CDR3 is given with its conserved first and last residue. The order of the fields is J gene, clone size, D gene, V gene, CDR3 DNA, CDR3 protein. D genes are given only for firm matches. The size of a clone is reported for some rows only, either as once, few or many, or as a class for expanded clones.

J gene: TRBJ1-2
clone size: .
D gene: .
V gene: TRBV10-3
CDR3 DNA: TGTGCCACCTTACAGCGGGATGACTATGGCTACACCTTC
CDR3 protein: CATLQRDDYGYTF

J gene: TRBJ2-7
clone size: .
D gene: TRBD2
V gene: TRBV4-1
CDR3 DNA: TGCGCCAGCAGCCAACTAGCGGAGAGCTCCTACGAGCAGTACTTC
CDR3 protein: CASSQLAESSYEQYF

J gene: TRBJ1-2
clone size: .
D gene: .
V gene: TRBV6-5
CDR3 DNA: TGTGCCAGCAGCCCCGACAGTAACTATGGCTACACCTTC
CDR3 protein: CASSPDSNYGYTF

J gene: TRBJ2-2
clone size: .
D gene: .
V gene: TRBV19
CDR3 DNA: TGTGCCAGTAGTATATACGTAACGAACACCGGGGAGCTGTTTTTT
CDR3 protein: CASSIYVTNTGELFF

J gene: TRBJ2-1
clone size: .
D gene: TRBD2
V gene: TRBV4-2
CDR3 DNA: TGTGCCAGCAGCCAAGTCCTCTGGCGGGAGGCAGACTCCTACAATGAGCAGTTCTTC
CDR3 protein: CASSQVLWREADSYNEQFF

J gene: TRBJ2-7
clone size: .
D gene: TRBD2
V gene: TRBV5-1
CDR3 DNA: TGCGCCAGCAGCTTTGGCGGGGGATCCTACGAGCAGTACTTC
CDR3 protein: CASSFGGGSYEQYF

J gene: TRBJ2-2
clone size: .
D gene: TRBD2
V gene: TRBV10-1
CDR3 DNA: TGCGCCAGCAGTGAGCGGGAGGCCGGGGAGCTGTTTTTT
CDR3 protein: CASSEREAGELFF

J gene: TRBJ2-3
clone size: .
D gene: TRBD2
V gene: TRBV9
CDR3 DNA: TGTGCCAGCAGCGTAGGACTAGCGGCCACAGATACGCAGTATTTT
CDR3 protein: CASSVGLAATDTQYF

J gene: TRBJ2-1
clone size: .
D gene: TRBD2
V gene: TRBV5-4
CDR3 DNA: TGTGCCAGCAGCTTAGGGGCTAGCGGGAGTGGCTACAATGAGCAGTTCTTC
CDR3 protein: CASSLGASGSGYNEQFF

J gene: TRBJ2-7
clone size: .
D gene: .
V gene: TRBV29-1
CDR3 DNA: TGCAGCGTTGGTGCAGGGTCCCGTTACGAGCAGTACTTC
CDR3 protein: CSVGAGSRYEQYF

J gene: TRBJ2-2
clone size: .
D gene: TRBD1
V gene: TRBV28
CDR3 DNA: TGTGCCACCGACGACAGGGCGAACACCGGGGAGCTGTTTTTT
CDR3 protein: CATDDRANTGELFF

J gene: TRBJ2-1
clone size: .
D gene: .
V gene: TRBV27
CDR3 DNA: TGTGCCTCCCTTCCTGGAGGTTCGTACAATGAGCAGTTCTTC
CDR3 protein: CASLPGGSYNEQFF

J gene: TRBJ2-7
clone size: .
D gene: .
V gene: TRBV4-2
CDR3 DNA: TGTGCCAGCAGCCAAGATGAGGGGACTGGCTCCTACGAGCAGTACTTC
CDR3 protein: CASSQDEGTGSYEQYF

J gene: TRBJ1-2
clone size: .
D gene: TRBD1
V gene: TRBV30
CDR3 DNA: TGTGCCTGGAGTGTTCCGGGACAGGGGGCGGACTATGGCTACACCTTC
CDR3 protein: CAWSVPGQGADYGYTF

J gene: TRBJ2-1
clone size: once
D gene: TRBD2
V gene: TRBV6-1
CDR3 DNA: TGTGCCAGCATGATTCTAGCGGGAGGGGACAATGAGCAGTTCTTC
CDR3 protein: CASMILAGGDNEQFF

J gene: TRBJ1-2
clone size: .
D gene: .
V gene: TRBV10-2
CDR3 DNA: TGCGCCAGCAGTGAGGAGGTAGCTTTCTATGGCTACACCTTC
CDR3 protein: CASSEEVAFYGYTF

J gene: TRBJ2-7
clone size: .
D gene: TRBD1
V gene: TRBV7-6
CDR3 DNA: TGTGCCAGCAGCTTAGGGGGCCCAGGGGGCGAGCAGTACTTC
CDR3 protein: CASSLGGPGGEQYF

J gene: TRBJ2-5
clone size: .
D gene: TRBD2
V gene: TRBV5-1
CDR3 DNA: TGCGCCAGCAGCTTGACAGCGGGAGCGTCGGTGACCCAGTACTTC
CDR3 protein: CASSLTAGASVTQYF